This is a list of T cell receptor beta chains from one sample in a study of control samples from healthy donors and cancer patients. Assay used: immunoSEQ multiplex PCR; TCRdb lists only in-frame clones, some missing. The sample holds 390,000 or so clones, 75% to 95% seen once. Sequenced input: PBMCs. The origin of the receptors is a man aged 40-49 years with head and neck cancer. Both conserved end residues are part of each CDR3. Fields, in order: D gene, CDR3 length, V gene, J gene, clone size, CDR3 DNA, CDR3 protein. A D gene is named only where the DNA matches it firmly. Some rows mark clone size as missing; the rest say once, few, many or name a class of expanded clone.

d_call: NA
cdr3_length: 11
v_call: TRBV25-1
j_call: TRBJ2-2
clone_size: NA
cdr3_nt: TGTGCCAGCAGGGACACCGGGGAGCTGTTTTTT
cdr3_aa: CASRDTGELFF

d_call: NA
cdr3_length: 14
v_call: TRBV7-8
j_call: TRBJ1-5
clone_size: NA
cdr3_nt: TGTGCCAGCAGCTTTGGGGGGGGCGGTCAGCCCCAGCATTTT
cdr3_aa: CASSFGGGGQPQHF

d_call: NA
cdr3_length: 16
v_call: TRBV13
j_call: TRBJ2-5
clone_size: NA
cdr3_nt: TGTGCCAGCAGCTTAAGTACATGGTCGGACCAAGAGACCCAGTACTTC
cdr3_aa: CASSLSTWSDQETQYF

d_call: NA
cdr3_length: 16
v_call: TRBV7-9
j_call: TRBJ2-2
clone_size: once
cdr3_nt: TGTGCCAGCAGCCCCAGGGAGTCAGCGAACACCGGGGAGCTGTTTTTT
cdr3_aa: CASSPRESANTGELFF

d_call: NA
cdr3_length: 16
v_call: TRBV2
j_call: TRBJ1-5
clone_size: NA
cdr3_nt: TGTGCCAGCAGTGAACGATCGGGGGTCAGCAATCAGCCCCAGCATTTT
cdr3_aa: CASSERSGVSNQPQHF

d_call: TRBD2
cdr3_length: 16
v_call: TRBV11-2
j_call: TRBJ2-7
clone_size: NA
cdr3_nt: TGTGCCAGCAGCCCCCCGGGGACTAGTTGGTTCCACGAGCAGTACTTC
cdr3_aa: CASSPPGTSWFHEQYF

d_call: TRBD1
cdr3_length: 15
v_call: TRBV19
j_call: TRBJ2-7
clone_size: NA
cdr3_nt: TGTGCCAGTAGTGCCCACCGGGACAGGGCCTACGAGCAGTACTTC
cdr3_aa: CASSAHRDRAYEQYF

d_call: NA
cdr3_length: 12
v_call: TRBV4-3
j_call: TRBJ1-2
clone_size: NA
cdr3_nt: TGCGCCAGCAGCCAAGGGCCGGGTGGCTACACCTTC
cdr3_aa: CASSQGPGGYTF

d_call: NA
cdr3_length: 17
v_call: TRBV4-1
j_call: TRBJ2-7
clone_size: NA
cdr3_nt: TGCGCCAGCAGCCAAGATCTCCTGGAGAGACGTTCCTACGAGCAGTACTTC
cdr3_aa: CASSQDLLERRSYEQYF

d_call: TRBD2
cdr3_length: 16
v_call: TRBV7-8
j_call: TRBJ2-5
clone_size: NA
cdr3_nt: TGTGCCAGCAGCACCCCGACTAGCGGGGATCAAGAGACCCAGTACTTC
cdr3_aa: CASSTPTSGDQETQYF

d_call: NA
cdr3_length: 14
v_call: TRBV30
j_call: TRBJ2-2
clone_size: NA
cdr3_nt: TGTGCCTCCTCCCCGTGGCAGTCGGCCGGGGAGCTGTTTTTT
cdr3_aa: CASSPWQSAGELFF

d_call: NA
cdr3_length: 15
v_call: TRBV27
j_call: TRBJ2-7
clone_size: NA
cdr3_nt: TGTGCCAGCAGCAGTAATCCGGGACTTTGGATCGAGCAGTACTTC
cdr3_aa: CASSSNPGLWIEQYF

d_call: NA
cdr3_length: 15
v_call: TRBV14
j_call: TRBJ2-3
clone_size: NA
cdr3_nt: TGTGCCAGCAGCTCCCGGGACCGATACACAGATACGCAGTATTTT
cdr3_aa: CASSSRDRYTDTQYF

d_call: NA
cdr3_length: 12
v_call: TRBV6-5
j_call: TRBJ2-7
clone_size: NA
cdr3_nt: TGTGCCAGCAGGGGGGACACCTACGAGCAGTACTTC
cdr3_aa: CASRGDTYEQYF

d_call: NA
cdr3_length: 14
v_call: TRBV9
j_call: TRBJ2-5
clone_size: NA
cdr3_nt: TGTGCCAGCAGCGTAGGAGGGGAACAAGAGACCCAGTACTTC
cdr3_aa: CASSVGGEQETQYF

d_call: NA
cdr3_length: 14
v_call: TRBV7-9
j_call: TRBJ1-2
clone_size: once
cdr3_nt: TGTGCCAGCAGCTTAGCAACGGGGATTCATGGCTACACCTTC
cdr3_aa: CASSLATGIHGYTF

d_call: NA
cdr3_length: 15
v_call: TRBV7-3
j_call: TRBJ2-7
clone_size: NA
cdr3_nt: TGTGCCAGCAGCTTAAATCCCGCGGGGATGGGCGAGCAGTACTTC
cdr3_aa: CASSLNPAGMGEQYF

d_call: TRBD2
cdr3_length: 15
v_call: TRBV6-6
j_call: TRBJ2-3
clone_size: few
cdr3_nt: TGTGCCAGCAGGGGGACTAGCGGCAACACAGATACGCAGTATTTT
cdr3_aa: CASRGTSGNTDTQYF

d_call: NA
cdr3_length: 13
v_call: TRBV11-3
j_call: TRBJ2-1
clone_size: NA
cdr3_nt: TGTGCCAGCAGCCCAAAGGGGTACAATGAGCAGTTCTTC
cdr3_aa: CASSPKGYNEQFF

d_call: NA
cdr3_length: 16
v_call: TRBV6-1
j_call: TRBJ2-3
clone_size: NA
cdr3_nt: TGTGCCAGCAGTGCAAGCCGGGACACCAACACAGATACGCAGTATTTT
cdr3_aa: CASSASRDTNTDTQYF